The 19 T cell receptor beta chains below were found in one sample sequenced in a study of blood T cell repertoires in COVID-19 (dated by TCRdb to about 2020). Libraries came from the immunoSEQ multiplex PCR assay. TCRdb took over this immuneACCESS table, retaining in-frame rearrangements with V and J assigned. Such tables are incomplete; in checked studies, under half of the missing clones stem from an unresolved V gene, and the remainder is unexplained. The sample contains more than 80,000 clones, about 82% of them found a single time. About 7.8% of the sample comes from the top ten. Sequencing input: peripheral blood. The receptor set was obtained from a man aged 50-59 years with active COVID-19.

The chain carries TRBV28 and TRBJ1-2, with D perhaps TRBD1 (5 bases). The CDR3 runs 14 residues. Germline values: CDR1 MDHEN, CDR2 SYDVKM. Trimming stripped 6 bases from V and 1 base from J, with 12 bases between. This chain's CDR3 is CASRPGLSNYGYTF. CDR3 DNA: TGTGCCAGCAGGCCGGGACTTAGTAACTATGGCTACACCTTC.

The chain joins TRBV28 to TRBJ1-5; 7 bases are shared with TRBD1. Germline V lookup: CDR1 MDHEN, CDR2 SYDVKM. This CDR3 has 15 residues. The junction had 4 bases not matched to a gene; V was cut back by 2 bases and J by 3 bases. The chain's CDR3 is CASSLRDSSNQPQHF. The CDR3 coding sequence is TGTGCCAGCAGTTTAAGGGACAGCTCCAATCAGCCCCAGCATTTT. Full variable domain (remainder filled in from reference TRBV28 and TRBJ1-5): DVKVTQSSRYLVKRTGEKVFLECVQDMDHENMFWYRQDPGLGLRLIYFSYDVKMKEKGDIPEGYSVSREKKERFSLILESASTNQTSMYLCASSLRDSSNQPQHFGDGTRLSIL.

This chain joins TRBV4-3 and TRBJ2-3; 15 positions agree with TRBD2. This CDR3 region has 20 residues. The germline V gene has CDR1 LGHNA and CDR2 YSLEER. V trimming: 0 bases; J trimming: 8 bases; junction bases outside the gene matches: 15. The CDR3 reads CASSQDRVSWTSGGAGTQYF. The CDR3 region has the DNA TGCGCCAGCAGCCAAGATCGGGTGTCATGGACTAGCGGGGGGGCGGGTACGCAGTATTTT.

This clone was detected once. The chain uses TRBV29-1 and TRBJ1-4, with 9 bases matching TRBD1. CDR3 size: 13 residues. Trimming cost V 6 bases and J 7 bases; bases outside gene matches: 6. In germline, CDR1 is SQVTM, CDR2 ANQGSEA. CDR3 DNA: TGCAGCGTGAAGGGACAGGGTGGTGAAAAACTGTTTTTT. Translating it yields CSVKGQGGEKLFF.

J is TRBJ1-2 and V is TRBV15; no firm D call. V lost 4 bases and J 5 bases, leaving 8 bases between the germline ends. CDR3 length: 12 residues. Per the germline V gene, CDR1 is LNHNV and CDR2 is YYDKDF (reference sequence). The CDR3 nucleotides read TGTGCCACCAGCATCGCCCGGTATGGCTACACCTTC. This translates into CATSIARYGYTF.

The gene calls are TRBV4-3 and TRBJ1-1; TRBD1 agrees at 8 bases. Unmatched junction bases numbered 5, after V lost 2 bases and J lost 3 bases. The CDR3 is 15 amino acids. Germline V gene data show CDR1 as LGHNA and CDR2 as YSLEER. The CDR3 reads CASSQTPGQDTEAFF. DNA for the CDR3: TGCGCCAGCAGCCAAACTCCGGGACAGGACACTGAAGCTTTCTTT.

The chain carries TRBV11-1 and TRBJ2-1; 7 nucleotides line up with TRBD2. The CDR3 spans 16 residues. V was clipped by 3 bases and J by 8 bases; unmatched bases: 13. Per germline, CDR1 SGHAT and CDR2 FQDESV (reference sequence). The CDR3 here is CASSFLGSGVRDEQFF. In DNA, the CDR3 is TGTGCCAGCAGCTTCCTTGGGAGCGGGGTTAGGGATGAGCAGTTCTTC.

This sequence joins TRBV30 and TRBJ2-3; no definite D call. The CDR3 totals 17 residues. Germline CDR1 is GTSNPN and CDR2 is SVGIG (reference sequence). The V end lost 0 bases, the J end lost 3 bases, and 19 bases lay between the germline ends. The CDR3 protein is CAWSVPPPRLVTDTQYF. Written as DNA, the CDR3 is TGTGCCTGGAGTGTACCCCCACCCCGCCTAGTTACAGATACGCAGTATTTT.

CDR3 residues: CASSLPSQGIQGGYTF. The CDR3 coding sequence is TGTGCCAGCAGTTTACCCTCACAGGGGATTCAGGGTGGCTACACCTTC. The chain couples TRBV28 to TRBJ1-2; TRBD1 matches at 7 bases. The ends lost 2 bases at V and 7 bases at J; junction bases unmatched: 13. The CDR3 is 16 residues long. Germline loops: CDR1 MDHEN, CDR2 SYDVKM.

V gene TRBV9 combines with J gene TRBJ2-2; 9 bases align to TRBD2. Germline V gives CDR1 SGDLS, CDR2 YYNGEE. The CDR3 has 15 amino acids. J was trimmed by 5 bases and V by 4 bases; bases with no gene match: 6. CDR3 residues: CASSTRAGGTGELFF. In DNA form, the CDR3 reads TGTGCCAGCAGCACCAGAGCGGGAGGAACCGGGGAGCTGTTTTTT.

The CDR3 loop reads CASSLDPTSGMETQYF. The CDR3 DNA reads as TGTGCCAGCAGCTTAGATCCCACTAGCGGCATGGAGACCCAGTACTTC. V is TRBV7-9 and J is TRBJ2-5; 8 positions match TRBD2. The CDR3 runs to 16 residues. Germline loops: CDR1 SEHNR, CDR2 FQNEAQ (reference sequence). Unmatched junction bases numbered 9, after V lost 1 base and J lost 5 bases. Full variable domain (missing parts from reference TRBV7-9 and TRBJ2-5): DTGVSQNPRHKITKRGQNVTFRCDPISEHNRLYWYRQTLGQGPEFLTYFQNEAQLEKSRLLSDRFSAERPKGSFSTLEIQRTEQGDSAMYLCASSLDPTSGMETQYFGPGTRLLVL.

The rearrangement links TRBV5-8 to TRBJ1-5; D not certain. V was cut by 1 base and J by 2 bases, with 10 bases left in between. The CDR3 sequence is 15 residues long. Germline V gives CDR1 SGHTS, CDR2 YDEGEE. CDR3 region: CASSLRVAGNQPQHF. In DNA form, the CDR3 reads TGTGCCAGCAGCTTGCGGGTCGCGGGCAATCAGCCCCAGCATTTT. Complete variable domain (other parts from reference TRBV5-8 and TRBJ1-5): EAGVTQSPTHLIKTRGQQATLRCSPISGHTSVYWYQQALGLGLQFLLWYDEGEERNRGNFPPRFSGRQFPNYSSELNVNALELEDSALYLCASSLRVAGNQPQHFGDGTRLSIL.

The chain has TRBV19 and TRBJ2-5; 11 bases match TRBD1. The V gene end was trimmed by 4 bases and the J gene end by 3 bases; junction bases not matched to a gene: 4. The CDR3 is 15 residues long. Germline assignment: CDR1 LNHDA and CDR2 SQIVND (reference sequence). The chain's CDR3 is CASSRDRGVEETQYF. The CDR3 nucleotides are TGTGCCAGTAGTAGGGACAGGGGGGTTGAAGAGACCCAGTACTTC. Supplemented by reference TRBV19 and TRBJ2-5, the full variable domain reads DGGITQSPKYLFRKEGQNVTLSCEQNLNHDAMYWYRQDPGQGLRLIYYSQIVNDFQKGDIAEGYSVSREKKESFPLTVTSAQKNPTAFYLCASSRDRGVEETQYFGPGTRLLVL.

This chain connects TRBV14 to TRBJ1-1, with unresolved D. Trimming left V 0 bases short and J 1 base short, with 9 bases between. The CDR3 is made up of 15 amino acids. From germline, CDR1 is SGHDN and CDR2 FVKESK. Written as DNA, the CDR3 is TGTGCCAGCAGCCAAGAATACGGGAGGAACACTGAAGCTTTCTTT. This gives the protein CASSQEYGRNTEAFF. The whole variable domain, remainder taken from reference TRBV14 and TRBJ1-1, is EAGVTQFPSHSVIEKGQTVTLRCDPISGHDNLYWYRRVMGKEIKFLLHFVKESKQDESGMPNNRFLAERTGGTYSTLKVQPAELEDSGVYFCASSQEYGRNTEAFFGQGTRLTVV.

The rearrangement uses TRBV25-1 and TRBJ2-1, with D perhaps matching TRBD2 (7 bases). The V gene lost 6 bases and the J gene lost 9 bases, with 24 bases spanning the gap. The CDR3 runs to 16 residues. Germline V lookup: CDR1 MGHDK, CDR2 SYGVNS. The CDR3 here is CASRSPGGGSFGEQFF. The DNA for the CDR3 is TGTGCCAGCAGATCCCCGGGGGGCGGGAGCTTCGGTGAGCAGTTCTTC.

The chain couples TRBV18 to TRBJ2-6; D may be TRBD1 (6 bases). This CDR3 has 18 residues. CDR1 KGHSH and CDR2 LQKENI come from the germline V gene. The V end lost 1 base, the J end lost 0 bases, and 13 bases lay between the germline ends. The CDR3 loop is CASSPRTAQSSGANVLTF. The CDR3 bases are TGTGCCAGCTCACCACGGACAGCACAAAGCTCTGGGGCCAACGTCCTGACTTTC. Variable domain in full (rest from reference TRBV18 and TRBJ2-6): NAGVMQNPRHLVRRRGQEARLRCSPMKGHSHVYWYRQLPEEGLKFMVYLQKENIIDESGMPKERFSAEFPKEGPSILRIQQVVRGDSAAYFCASSPRTAQSSGANVLTFGAGSRLTVL.

This clone was seen only once. The chain combines TRBV7-2 with TRBJ2-3; 12 bases map to TRBD2. CDR1 and CDR2 from the germline V gene are SGHTA and FQGNSA. The CDR3 contains 18 residues. The trim removed 0 bases at V and 3 bases at J, leaving 7 bases unmatched. This CDR3 is CASSLARSSGGGTDTQYF. The CDR3, as DNA: TGTGCCAGCAGCTTAGCGCGGTCTAGCGGGGGGGGAACAGATACGCAGTATTTT.

The rearrangement uses TRBV5-6 and TRBJ2-7; D possibly corresponds to TRBD1 (5 bases). Trimming cost V 1 base and J 4 bases, with 18 bases left between them. The germline V gene encodes CDR1 SGHDT and CDR2 YYEEEE. The CDR3 is made up of 16 amino acids. Here the CDR3 reads CASSLYVSGLVYEQYF. The DNA of the CDR3 is TGTGCCAGCAGCTTGTATGTATCAGGGCTTGTTTACGAGCAGTACTTC.

The V call is TRBV6-5, the J call TRBJ1-6, with 8 nucleotides matching TRBD1. Germline CDR1 MNHEY, CDR2 SVGAGI. The ends lost 5 bases at V and 8 bases at J; junction bases unmatched: 8. The CDR3 is 15 amino acids. CDR3 sequence: CASSLTGAGDSPLHF. Here the CDR3 DNA reads TGTGCCAGCAGTCTGACAGGGGCGGGGGATTCACCCCTCCACTTT.